This section outlines one T cell receptor (beta chain) sequence together with its context. This sample is drawn from a study of blood T cell repertoires in COVID-19. Study summary: Samples representing acute and convalescent COVID-19 were sourced from the United States, Italy and Spain. The analysed material was cDNA or gDNA that came from T cells, B-cell-depleted T cells, or PBMCs.

In the original analysis: From reference gene primer amplification, estimates of nucleated cell counts were derived. Sequencing used immunoSEQ multiplex PCR; TCRdb keeps in-frame clones, though not all of them. That table furnishes V, J and clone size, whereas the DNA furnished D and trimming. The sample carries roughly 250,000 clones, approximately 91% recorded once. Germline V CDR1 and CDR2: SGHDT, YYEEEE. The CDR3 spans 17 residues. Unmatched junction bases numbered 9, after V lost 5 bases and J lost 5 bases. The J gene is TRBJ2-1, the V gene TRBV5-6, with 14 bases matching TRBD2. Sequencing was done on a sample of peripheral blood. This clonotype originated in a woman aged 35 to 49 who had recovered from COVID-19. CDR3 nucleotide sequence: TGTGCCAGCAGTACCTTGGAGGGACTAGCGGGAGACAATGAGCAGTTCTTC. This translates into CASSTLEGLAGDNEQFF.